This TCR beta chain was sequenced for a study of blood T cell repertoires in COVID-19. The overall study: Sites across the United States, Italy and Spain contributed samples from acute and convalescent COVID-19. The analysed material was cDNA or gDNA that came from T cells, B-cell-depleted T cells, or PBMCs.

Original analysis: Cell counts per sample came from amplifying reference gene primers. Profiled with immunoSEQ multiplex PCR; TCRdb holds only in-frame clones, not every one. V, J and clone size were drawn from that table, and D and trimming were deduced from the DNA. The sample has 75,000 to 90,000 clones, 80% seen once. Trimming cost V 0 bases and J 8 bases, with 13 bases left between them. Germline CDR1 MNHEY, CDR2 SVGAGI. CDR3 size: 14 residues. Sequencing was carried out using peripheral blood. This chain connects TRBV6-5 to TRBJ1-2, with D possibly matching TRBD1 (5 bases). This sequence originates from an older woman with acute or convalescent COVID-19. The chain's CDR3 is CASSYSGRGKGYTF. As DNA, the CDR3 is TGTGCCAGCAGTTACTCGGGACGGGGGAAAGGCTACACCTTC.